The entry below gives a single T cell receptor (beta chain) sequence along with its context. Its target antigen remains unknown. There are no base qualities to consult, and no much larger clone falls within one base. The record originates from a study of T-cell reconstitution after alpha-beta-depleted transplantation in children (dated by TCRdb to about 2016). With respect to the entire study: Using TCR repertoire profiling, the study quantitatively followed how T-cell immune reconstitution unfolded in children after TCRalphabeta/CD19-depleted allogeneic hematopoietic cell transplantation.

There are 14 amino acids in the CDR3, from cysteine to phenylalanine inclusive. Of the read, only the CDR3 DNA is kept; its 42 bases are in frame from base 1. V and J are truncated by 6 bases and 5 bases respectively, leaving an intervening sequence of 17 bases. Receptor libraries were prepared by PCR. Sequencing was performed on an Illumina HiSeq 2500. TCR libraries were prepared with molecular barcoding, using unique molecular identifiers to normalize TCRbeta repertoire quantification. Starting from the raw public reads, TCRdb applied fastp trimming at Q25, assembled clones with MiXCR and retained in-frame beta chains. Rows are combined by CDR3 protein, so each entry shows the most common genes and DNA. The sample table lists hundreds of thousands of distinct CDR3 sequences, 15% to 20% of them with a count of one. The ten biggest clones cover 1.1% of the sample.

This TCR was recovered from a human donor who donated a stem cell graft to a child with acute myeloid leukemia. Source: PBMCs from the stem cell graft donor, taken from the stem cell graft. The sequence links TRBV12-3 or TRBV12-4 to TRBJ2-7; no D gene call is confident. The nucleotides are TGTGCCAGCAGCCCCCTTCTGGGTACCAACGAGCAGTACTTC. Protein translation: CASSPLLGTNEQYF.